One sample yielded the 30 T cell receptor beta chains listed below, sequenced in a study of blood T cell repertoires in COVID-19. The table came from immunoSEQ multiplex PCR; TCRdb's copy has only in-frame clones and leaves some out. The table lists 150,000 or so clones, less than 85% of them singletons. The sequenced sample was peripheral blood. These receptors were obtained from a human donor with acute or convalescent COVID-19. The donor label of this sample is uncertain.

The rearrangement joins TRBV30 to TRBJ2-3; TRBD2 agrees at 11 bases. The germline CDR1 and CDR2 sequences are GTSNPN and SVGIG (reference sequence). V lost 3 bases and J lost 5; bases outside the gene matches: 7. The CDR3 length is 15 residues. The CDR3 DNA is TGTGCCTGGAGGTTAGCGGGGGGGTATATAGATACGCAGTATTTT. It is translated as CAWRLAGGYIDTQYF.

This sequence joins TRBV6-2 or TRBV6-3 and TRBJ2-7, with D tentatively TRBD1 (6 bases). The germline CDR1 and CDR2 sequences are MNHEY and SVGEGT. The CDR3 is made up of 13 amino acids. Trimming took off 4 bases at V and 4 bases at J, with 11 bases between the two ends. CDR3 residues: CASSSTGFYEQYF. The CDR3 region has the DNA TGTGCCAGCAGTTCGACAGGTTTTTACGAGCAGTACTTC.

V gene TRBV5-4 combines with J gene TRBJ2-7; D is possibly TRBD2 (7 bases). The ends were cut back, 0 bases at V and 2 bases at J, with 15 bases in the middle. Germline V CDR1 and CDR2: SGHNT, YYREEE (reference sequence). This CDR3 spans 16 amino acids. In DNA, the CDR3 is TGTGCCAGCAGCTTGGGGGGGGGCCAAATACCCTACGAGCAGTACTTC. Protein: CASSLGGGQIPYEQYF.

The chain uses TRBV12-3 or TRBV12-4 and TRBJ1-4, with D possibly being TRBD1 (5 bases). CDR3 size: 13 residues. Trimming cost V 7 bases and J 8 bases, with 14 bases left between them. CDR3 amino acids: CASTPPGGEKLFF. The DNA for the CDR3 is TGTGCCAGCACTCCCCCCGGGGGAGAAAAACTGTTTTTT.

V and J are TRBV19 and TRBJ1-1; D is perhaps TRBD1 (6 bases). Germline lookup yields CDR1 LNHDA and CDR2 SQIVND (reference sequence). Trimming removed 6 bases at V and 2 bases at J, with 10 bases between. This CDR3 region has 13 residues. CDR3 sequence reads: CASSRQVNTEAFF. CDR3 sequence (DNA): TGTGCCAGTAGCCGACAGGTTAACACTGAAGCTTTCTTT.

The chain employs TRBV6-5 and TRBJ1-2; D perhaps matches TRBD1 (5 bases). Germline V gene lookup returns CDR1 MNHEY and CDR2 SVGAGI. The V end was cut by 5 bases, the J end by 0 bases, with 13 bases between. The CDR3 contains 15 residues. Written as DNA, the CDR3 is TGTGCCAGCAGTATGGGGGAGGGAACTAACTATGGCTACACCTTC. This translates into CASSMGEGTNYGYTF.

The V and J genes are TRBV6-5 and TRBJ1-4; 7 bases fit TRBD1. V dropped 6 bases and J dropped 4; count of bases not matched to a gene: 5. Germline V gene lookup returns CDR1 MNHEY and CDR2 SVGAGI. CDR3 length: 14 residues. The CDR3 here is CASRGDSYNEKLFF. In DNA form, the CDR3 reads TGTGCCAGCAGGGGGGACAGCTATAATGAAAAACTGTTTTTT.

This rearrangement joins TRBV5-1 to TRBJ1-1; 7 nucleotides agree with TRBD1. The CDR3 contains 14 residues. Trimming cost V 3 bases and J 1 base; bases outside gene matches: 3. CDR1 and CDR2 from the germline V gene are SGHRS and YFSETQ. CDR3 in DNA: TGCGCCAGCAGCTCGGGACAGAGGAACACTGAAGCTTTCTTT. Translating it yields CASSSGQRNTEAFF.

This sequence joins TRBV4-3 and TRBJ2-2; TRBD1 matches 7 bases. The CDR3 contains 18 residues. Germline lookup yields CDR1 LGHNA and CDR2 YSLEER. With V trimmed by 0 bases and J by 5 bases, 12 bases remained unmatched. CDR3 amino acids: CASSQEGRAGGPTGELFF. The CDR3 DNA reads TGCGCCAGCAGCCAAGAGGGTAGGGCAGGGGGACCGACCGGGGAGCTGTTTTTT.

This chain links TRBV28 with TRBJ1-1, with D possibly TRBD1 on 5 matching bases. From germline, CDR1 is MDHEN and CDR2 SYDVKM. The CDR3 sequence is 14 residues long. The V and J ends lost 7 bases and 1 base respectively, with 13 bases between them. CDR3 protein: CASNRGGSNTEAFF. The CDR3 region has the DNA TGTGCCAGCAACCGGGGGGGGTCGAACACTGAAGCTTTCTTT.

V is TRBV11-3 and J is TRBJ1-1; D perhaps matches TRBD1 (6 bases). Germline values: CDR1 SGHNT, CDR2 YENEEA. The CDR3 is 15 amino acids. Trimming cost V 3 bases and J 1 base, with 12 bases left between them. CDR3 in DNA: TGTGCCAGCAGCTTGGGGGGGCCCAGGAACACTGAAGCTTTCTTT. Amino acids: CASSLGGPRNTEAFF.

There are a few counts of this clone. J is TRBJ1-4 and V is TRBV6-1, with 7 positions matching TRBD1. The germline V gene has CDR1 MNHNS and CDR2 SASEGT. The CDR3 extends over 13 amino acids. The J segment lost 7 bases and the V segment lost 2 bases, leaving 1 base of the junction unmatched. CDR3: CASSETGVEKLFF. The CDR3 region has the DNA TGTGCCAGCAGTGAAACAGGGGTTGAAAAACTGTTTTTT.

The chain couples TRBV5-1 to TRBJ1-3; D gene unclear. The CDR3 runs 15 residues. The germline CDR1 and CDR2 sequences are SGHRS and YFSETQ. The V and J ends lost 1 base and 2 bases respectively, with 10 bases between them. CDR3 DNA: TGCGCCAGCAGCTTGCCGAGACTTACTGGAAACACCATATATTTT. Translating it yields CASSLPRLTGNTIYF.

The genes are TRBV5-1 and TRBJ2-7, with TRBD1 matching 8 bases. The CDR3 contains 16 residues. CDR1 SGHRS and CDR2 YFSETQ come from the germline V gene. V shed 4 bases and J 3 bases; nucleotides not matched to a gene: 12. The CDR3 loop is CASSPDQGALFYEQYF. DNA of the CDR3: TGCGCCAGCAGCCCGGACCAGGGGGCGCTTTTCTACGAGCAGTACTTC.

The chain is built from TRBV19 and TRBJ1-5, with D unresolved. CDR3 size: 15 residues. The germline V gene encodes CDR1 LNHDA and CDR2 SQIVND (reference sequence). The germline V and J ends were trimmed by 3 bases and 4 bases, with 13 bases remaining between them. The CDR3 DNA follows: TGTGCCAGTAGTATCCTACGGGGTGGTAATCAGCCCCAGCATTTT. Its protein product is CASSILRGGNQPQHF.

The chain is built from TRBV7-9 and TRBJ2-1, with TRBD2 identical over 12 bases. CDR1 is SEHNR and CDR2 is FQNEAQ in the germline V gene (reference sequence). The CDR3 is 15 amino acids. The ends lost 5 bases at V and 8 bases at J; junction bases unmatched: 7. CDR3 bases: TGTGCCAGCAGCCTCCCCGGACTAGCGGGGTATGAGCAGTTCTTC. Its protein product is CASSLPGLAGYEQFF.

This clone was detected once. The V call is TRBV5-1, the J call TRBJ1-1; 7 bases match TRBD1. From germline, CDR1 is SGHRS and CDR2 YFSETQ. V trimming: 3 bases; J trimming: 0 bases; junction bases outside the gene matches: 8. The CDR3 has 16 residues. The CDR3, as DNA: TGCGCCAGCAGCTCGCGAGGGGGCAACCTGAACACTGAAGCTTTCTTT. Residues: CASSSRGGNLNTEAFF. The variable domain in full, completed from reference TRBV5-1 and TRBJ1-1, reads KAGVTQTPRYLIKTRGQQVTLSCSPISGHRSVSWYQQTPGQGLQFLFEYFSETQRNKGNFPGRFSGRQFSNSRSEMNVSTLELGDSALYLCASSSRGGNLNTEAFFGQGTRLTVV.

The chain is built from TRBV5-4 and TRBJ1-1; 7 bases fit TRBD1. The CDR3 covers 15 residues. The ends lost 4 bases at V and 0 bases at J; junction bases unmatched: 6. Germline CDR1 reads SGHNT; CDR2 reads YYREEE (reference sequence). In DNA form, the CDR3 reads TGTGCCAGCAGCCCTCCCAGGGGGATGAACACTGAAGCTTTCTTT. It is translated as CASSPPRGMNTEAFF.

The V call is TRBV7-3, the J call TRBJ2-5; 10 bases agree with TRBD2. Germline lookup yields CDR1 SGHTA and CDR2 FQGTGA. The J segment lost 4 bases and the V segment lost 0 bases, leaving 17 bases of the junction unmatched. The CDR3 length is 20 residues. As DNA, the CDR3 is TGTGCCAGCAGCTTAACCCCGAGGGTAGCGGGGGGATTGACAATAGAGACCCAGTACTTC. Translation: CASSLTPRVAGGLTIETQYF.

V gene TRBV29-1 combines with J gene TRBJ1-3; D is possibly TRBD1 (6 bases). V was clipped by 7 bases and J by 6 bases, with 22 bases between them. Germline V lookup: CDR1 SQVTM, CDR2 ANQGSEA. CDR3 length: 15 residues. The CDR3: CSAQIGGADLNTIYF. The CDR3 nucleotides are TGCAGCGCGCAAATTGGGGGGGCTGATTTAAACACCATATATTTT.

The sample holds one count of this clone. This sequence joins TRBV7-3 and TRBJ1-6; maybe TRBD1 (6 bases). The CDR3 is 15 residues long. Germline CDR1 SGHTA, CDR2 FQGTGA. V lost 6 bases and J lost 4, with 13 bases in between. CDR3 sequence reads: CASSPGAGYNSPLHF. CDR3 DNA sequence: TGTGCCAGCAGTCCAGGGGCCGGATATAATTCACCCCTCCACTTT. The complete variable domain, with remaining parts taken from reference TRBV7-3 and TRBJ1-6, reads GAGVSQTPSNKVTEKGKYVELRCDPISGHTALYWYRQSLGQGPEFLIYFQGTGAADDSGLPNDRFFAVRPEGSVSTLKIQRTERGDSAVYLCASSPGAGYNSPLHFGNGTRLTVT.

V usage is TRBV28 and J usage is TRBJ2-2; D perhaps matches TRBD1 (6 bases). Germline V gene sequence: CDR1 MDHEN, CDR2 SYDVKM. This CDR3 is built from 13 residues. Trimming cost V 10 bases and J 4 bases, with 13 bases left between them. CDR3 sequence (DNA): TGTGCCACCCCCTCCAGGGGCACCGGGGAGCTGTTTTTT. It specifies CATPSRGTGELFF.

The chain couples TRBV5-5 to TRBJ1-5, with D perhaps matching TRBD1 (6 bases). This CDR3 is built from 14 residues. Trimming removed 2 bases from V and 3 bases from J, with 9 bases in between. Germline V gives CDR1 SGHKS, CDR2 YYEKEE (reference sequence). The CDR3, as DNA: TGTGCCAGCAGCTTAGGGGGTTTCAATCAGCCCCAGCATTTT. Translating it yields CASSLGGFNQPQHF.

The gene calls are TRBV7-6 and TRBJ2-7; D may be TRBD1 (6 bases). Deletions cut 5 bases from V and 5 bases from J, with 19 bases between. Germline values: CDR1 SGHVS, CDR2 FNYEAQ. CDR3 length equals 15 residues. In nucleotides, the CDR3 is TGTGCCAGCAGCCCAAGACGCCAGGGGATCCACGAGCAGTACTTC. As protein: CASSPRRQGIHEQYF.

The rearrangement uses TRBV5-5 and TRBJ2-2; no clear D gene. The CDR3 totals 16 residues. Germline CDR1 and CDR2: SGHKS and YYEKEE (reference sequence). V lost 0 bases, J lost 4 bases, and 13 bases lay in between. CDR3 in amino acids: CASSLGKTPSTGELFF. As DNA, the CDR3 is TGTGCCAGCAGCTTGGGTAAGACACCCTCCACCGGGGAGCTGTTTTTT.

J is TRBJ1-1 and V is TRBV14, with D possibly matching TRBD1 (5 bases). Trimming shortened V by 1 base and J by 6 bases, and 12 bases separated the two germline ends. There are 14 residues in the CDR3. The germline gives CDR1 SGHDN, CDR2 FVKESK. CDR3 sequence (DNA): TGTGCCAGCAGCCAAGTCAAACAGGTCGCTGAAGCTTTCTTT. It codes for CASSQVKQVAEAFF.

CDR3 residues: CASSFNRANQPQHF. CDR3 in DNA: TGTGCCAGCAGTTTTAACAGGGCCAATCAGCCCCAGCATTTT. The rearrangement uses TRBV27 and TRBJ1-5; D may be TRBD1 (6 bases). Germline lookup yields CDR1 MNHEY and CDR2 SMNVEV (reference sequence). V was shortened by 3 bases and J by 3 bases, with 9 bases between the two germline ends. This CDR3 spans 14 amino acids.

V gene TRBV6-5 combines with J gene TRBJ2-7, with TRBD1 matching 7 bases. The CDR3 runs to 14 residues. Germline V CDR1 and CDR2: MNHEY, SVGAGI. The V and J ends lost 2 bases and 2 bases, in that order; junction bases with no gene match: 3. The CDR3 nucleotides are TGTGCCAGCAGTTACAGGGGGCGGACCTACGAGCAGTACTTC. Translating it yields CASSYRGRTYEQYF.

This chain links TRBV5-4 with TRBJ1-6; TRBD1 agrees at 7 bases. The CDR3 consists of 15 residues. Germline V gene sequence: CDR1 SGHNT, CDR2 YYREEE (reference sequence). Unmatched junction bases numbered 6, after V lost 3 bases and J lost 6 bases. The CDR3 DNA follows: TGTGCCAGCAGCTCTCCGACAGGGATTAATTCACCCCTCCACTTT. This encodes CASSSPTGINSPLHF.

The chain couples TRBV6-2 or TRBV6-3 to TRBJ2-7; 8 nucleotides match TRBD2. Per germline, CDR1 MNHEY and CDR2 SVGEGT. This CDR3 has 16 amino acids. V dropped 2 bases and J dropped 3; count of bases not matched to a gene: 9. The CDR3: CASSYIKVAGLYEQYF. The CDR3 DNA is TGTGCCAGCAGTTACATAAAGGTAGCGGGGCTCTACGAGCAGTACTTC.